Here is one T cell receptor (beta chain) with its context. After removal of 10 bases from V and 7 bases from J, the junction contained 9 bases not matched to a gene. This CDR3 spans 13 amino acids. Germline V CDR1 and CDR2: ENHRY, SYGVKD. The record originates from a study of Ad26.COV2.S vaccination and SARS-CoV-2 variants. Treatment indicated: 19 received Ad26.COV2.S at low or high dose, single or two shots; a few received placebo; per-sample allocation not given. Samples came from day 63 after the first vaccine or placebo injection. The table came from immunoSEQ multiplex PCR; TCRdb's copy has only in-frame clones and leaves some out. The table lists more than 350,000 clones, around nine tenths of them singletons, with approximately 12% in the top ten.

The chain couples TRBV10-3 to TRBJ1-5, with 8 bases identical to TRBD1. The source was peripheral blood, collected in a trial of Ad26.COV2.S vaccine versus placebo. The source is a person aged 18-60 years who received the Ad26.COV2.S COVID-19 vaccine or a placebo. The CDR3 nucleotides read TGTGCCACCAGACAGGGGAGTGAACAGCCCCAGCATTTT. As protein: CATRQGSEQPQHF.